The rows below give T cell receptor beta chains drawn from one sample of a study of CD8 T cells in Susac syndrome. MiXCR was run by TCRdb on the immunoSEQ multiplex PCR reads, yielding one entry per CDR3 protein. Of roughly 60,000 distinct CDR3 sequences detected, approximately 92% appear once; the ten largest clones hold approximately 0.21%. The sample taken for sequencing was CD8+ T cells from PBMCs. These receptors came from a human donor in good health. Both conserved end residues are part of each CDR3. D genes are given only for firm matches. Clone size appears in some rows only: once, few, many, or a class for an expanded clone.

J gene | V gene | clone size | D gene | CDR3 DNA | CDR3 protein
TRBJ2-1 | TRBV7-9 | NA | NA | TGTGCCAGCAGCTTACGCGGCAATGAGCAGTTCTTC | CASSLRGNEQFF
TRBJ2-3 | TRBV20-1 | NA | TRBD2 | TGCAGTGCTAGTGGGCTAGCGGACACAGATACGCAGTATTTT | CSASGLADTDTQYF
TRBJ2-5 | TRBV5-6 | NA | TRBD2 | TGTGCCAGCAGCTTGGGGCAGGGCGGGAGATGGGAGACCCAGTACTTC | CASSLGQGGRWETQYF
TRBJ2-6 | TRBV5-4 | NA | NA | TGTGCCAGCAGGGGACTGGGCATCTCTGGGGCCAACGTCCTGACTTTC | CASRGLGISGANVLTF
TRBJ2-1 | TRBV30 | NA | NA | TGTGCCTGGAAGGGTGAGACAGGTCGGGATGAGCAGTTCTTC | CAWKGETGRDEQFF
TRBJ2-1 | TRBV7-2 | NA | NA | TGTGCCAGCACCTATTACTCGGACCCCCGCCAACATGAGCAGTTCTTC | CASTYYSDPRQHEQFF
TRBJ2-7 | TRBV20-1 | few | TRBD1 | TGCAGTGCTAGACCTCTGGGGACAGGGATTTTCTACGAGCAGTACTTC | CSARPLGTGIFYEQYF
TRBJ2-3 | TRBV27 | NA | TRBD2 | TGTGCCAGCAGTGAGCGGGGGGTCACAGATACGCAGTATTTT | CASSERGVTDTQYF
TRBJ2-3 | TRBV11-1 | NA | TRBD2 | TGTGCCAGCAGATCTCTAGCGGGGGGCCCAGATACGCAGTATTTT | CASRSLAGGPDTQYF
TRBJ2-7 | TRBV7-9 | NA | TRBD1 | TGTGCCAGCAGCTTTAGGGACAGTGGCTACGAGCAGTACTTC | CASSFRDSGYEQYF
TRBJ2-7 | TRBV7-9 | NA | NA | TGTGCCAGCAGCTTACGATTGGATGGCGAGCAGTACTTC | CASSLRLDGEQYF
TRBJ2-7 | TRBV11-2 | NA | NA | TGTGCCAGCAGCTTGGGTCGCGGCTACGAGCAGTACTTC | CASSLGRGYEQYF
TRBJ1-1 | TRBV9 | NA | NA | TGTGCCAGCAGCGTAGTCGGGGCCGTCCGGACTGAAGCTTTCTTT | CASSVVGAVRTEAFF
TRBJ1-4 | TRBV27 | NA | NA | TGTGCCAGCAGACCGGGACGGGACCCAACTAATGAAAAACTGTTTTTT | CASRPGRDPTNEKLFF
TRBJ1-1 | TRBV5-4 | NA | TRBD1 | TGTGCCAGCAGCGTTGACAGGGCCACTGAAGCTTTCTTT | CASSVDRATEAFF
TRBJ1-3 | TRBV28 | NA | NA | TGTGCCAGCAGTTTATCGAACGGAAACACCATATATTTT | CASSLSNGNTIYF
TRBJ1-6 | TRBV6-5 | few | NA | TGTGCCAGCAGTTTGCGAGGGACCCCCAATTCACCCCTCCACTTT | CASSLRGTPNSPLHF
TRBJ2-4 | TRBV23-1 | NA | TRBD2 | TGCGCCAGCAGTCAATGGCGGGGGGGTGACGAAAACATTCAGTACTTC | CASSQWRGGDENIQYF
TRBJ2-3 | TRBV18 | NA | NA | TGTGCCAGCTCACCATCGGGGGTCCCGCGCACAGATACGCAGTATTTT | CASSPSGVPRTDTQYF
TRBJ1-2 | TRBV30 | NA | NA | TGTGCCTGGAGTGAGGGGGGGCTGAATGGCTACACCTTC | CAWSEGGLNGYTF
TRBJ2-7 | TRBV14 | NA | NA | TGTGCCAGCAGCCAAGATAACAGGGAACTCGCCGAGCAGTACTTC | CASSQDNRELAEQYF
TRBJ2-1 | TRBV3-1 | NA | TRBD2 | TGTGCCAGCAGCCAAGATGAGTTCGTAGAACTAGCGAACTACAATGAGCAGTTCTTC | CASSQDEFVELANYNEQFF
TRBJ2-1 | TRBV23-1 | NA | TRBD1 | TGCGCCAGCAGTCCGGGACAGGGTCCGAATGAGCAGTTCTTC | CASSPGQGPNEQFF
TRBJ1-1 | TRBV7-6 | NA | NA | TGTGCCAGCAGCCCCCCCGGGACCCCCACTGAAGCTTTCTTT | CASSPPGTPTEAFF
TRBJ1-6 | TRBV29-1 | NA | TRBD1 | TGCAGCGTTGAGGAGGGGGGAATACAGGGGGATTCACCCCTCCACTTT | CSVEEGGIQGDSPLHF
TRBJ1-5 | TRBV4-1 | NA | TRBD1 | TGCGCCAGCAGCCAGGGGACAGGGGGCAATCAGCCCCAGCATTTT | CASSQGTGGNQPQHF
TRBJ1-5 | TRBV30 | NA | NA | TGTGCCTGGAGTGATTCGGGGATGTATCCCAGGGTCGGGCAGCCCCAGCATTTT | CAWSDSGMYPRVGQPQHF